This T cell receptor beta chain comes out of a study of cytomegalovirus exposure and HLA in healthy donors. Study findings and constraints: A later analysis linked a missense variant in DCLRE1C to the trimming of TCR beta V and J genes. CMV serostatus alone was available as immune exposure information. Most TCR beta V segments were productive about 90% or about 30% of the time in an earlier analysis. Relative to equally common others, HLA-associated TCR beta chains showed greater clonal expansion in a later analysis.

The V gene's germline CDR1 is MGHDK and CDR2 SYGVNS. V lost 6 bases, J lost 1 base, and 12 bases lay in between. This CDR3 comprises 14 residues. The PCR had 60 Vbeta and 13 Jbeta primers. The assay was immunoSEQ multiplex PCR, and TCRdb's table has in-frame clones only and misses some. Of about 150,000 clones in the sample, approximately 80% were seen once. On this clone itself: Antigen unknown.

This chain joins TRBV25-1 and TRBJ1-1; D is uncertain. The receptor's source is a woman in her forties in good health and CMV-seropositive. The sample comprised PBMCs. In nucleotides, the CDR3 is TGTGCCAGCAGCCTCCCGGGAGGGAACACTGAAGCTTTCTTT. Its protein is CASSLPGGNTEAFF.